The T cell receptor (beta chain) described here comes from a study of cytotoxic CD8 clonotypes in ibrutinib-treated CLL. Trimming cost V 0 bases and J 5 bases, with 17 bases left between them. The CDR3 covers 16 residues. The germline V gene encodes CDR1 SGDLS and CDR2 YYNGEE. This clone was observed a handful of times. Assay used: immunoSEQ multiplex PCR; TCRdb lists only in-frame clones, some missing. The sample lists 140,000 to 150,000 clones, 76% occurring once. The chain uses TRBV9 and TRBJ2-5, with D tentatively TRBD2 (5 bases). Material: PBMCs, obtained after 24 months of ibrutinib treatment. This receptor was taken from a human donor with chronic lymphocytic leukemia. The CDR3 DNA is TGTGCCAGCAGCGTAGGACGGACTCCCGGGGTTGAGACCCAGTACTTC. Its protein is CASSVGRTPGVETQYF.